The 9 T cell receptor beta chains in this list originate from one sample, sequenced in a study of CXCR3-negative and CXCR3-positive naive CD8 T cells. Study outcomes and limitations: More hydrophobic TRB CDR3s were found in CXCR3-positive naive cells than in CXCR3-negative naive cells.

UMI-labeled TRB cDNA libraries were prepared by 5' RACE. TCRdb re-called the 5' RACE reads, yielding one record per CDR3 amino acid sequence without DNA. This repertoire includes over 50,000 distinct CDR3 sequences. These receptors are not linked to any known antigen. Input material: naive CXCR3+ CD8+ T cells from blood. Subset denoted: CD45RO-CCR7+CD27+CD95- naive CD8+ T cells expressing CXCR3 (TNR3+). All receptors come from a human donor in good health. Some clones in this sample may be carry-over from other donors' samples.

CDR3 sequence reads: CASSPSQGDYQETQYF. The rearrangement links TRBV7-9 to TRBJ2-5; absent DNA, TCRdb's TRBD2 call cannot be checked. The CDR3 totals 16 residues. Germline values: CDR1 SEHNR, CDR2 FQNEAQ (reference sequence).

This sequence joins TRBV4-2 and TRBJ2-5. Germline V gene lookup returns CDR1 LGHNA and CDR2 YNFKEQ. The CDR3 is made up of 15 amino acids. CDR3 region: CASSFSGLDQETQYF.

V and J are TRBV12-3 or TRBV12-4 and TRBJ2-1; TCRdb designates TRBD2, a call that cannot be tested without DNA. The CDR3 loop spans 15 amino acids. The CDR3 here is CASSELAGGYNEQFF.

The chain combines TRBV6-2 or TRBV6-3 with TRBJ2-1; TCRdb's assignment of TRBD2 cannot be checked, as there is no DNA. The CDR3 sequence is 17 residues long. CDR1 MNHEY and CDR2 SVGEGT come from the germline V gene. The CDR3 loop reads CASSYSIPTSGADEQFF.

This chain joins TRBV7-9 and TRBJ1-5. Germline V gene sequence: CDR1 SEHNR, CDR2 FQNEAQ (reference sequence). This CDR3 is built from 12 residues. The CDR3 reads CASNLGGQPQHF.

The chain uses TRBV29-1 and TRBJ2-5; TCRdb selects TRBD2, and the lack of DNA leaves this call unchecked. The CDR3 is made up of 13 amino acids. Germline V gene sequence: CDR1 SQVTM, CDR2 ANQGSEA. The chain's CDR3 is CSGTSGGAETQYF.

The chain couples TRBV3-1 to TRBJ1-5; TCRdb names TRBD1, which stays unverified in the absence of DNA. The CDR3 totals 15 residues. Looked up from germline, CDR1 is LGHDT and CDR2 is YNNKEL (reference sequence). This CDR3 is CASSPTGTVYQPQHF.

The gene calls are TRBV20-1 and TRBJ2-1; TCRdb names TRBD1, which stays unverified in the absence of DNA. Germline assignment: CDR1 DFQATT and CDR2 SNEGSKA (reference sequence). The CDR3 has 15 residues. This CDR3 reads CSATPRGSSYNEQFF.

J is TRBJ2-2 and V is TRBV12-3 or TRBV12-4. This CDR3 has 12 residues. The CDR3 sequence: CASSFTPGELFF.